These 2 T cell receptor beta chains were all obtained from the same sample, sequenced in a study of blood T cell repertoires in COVID-19. This table comes from immunoSEQ multiplex PCR, and its TCRdb copy is limited to in-frame clones, with some not included. The repertoire has 300,000 to 450,000 clones, about 88% of them found once; the top ten carry about 3%. The specimen sequenced was peripheral blood. The receptors here all came from a human donor in a cohort sampled during active COVID-19.

The chain carries TRBV9 and TRBJ1-1; D is perhaps TRBD1 (6 bases). This CDR3 comprises 13 residues. Trimming pared 3 bases from V and 4 bases from J, leaving 10 bases between. Per germline, CDR1 SGDLS and CDR2 YYNGEE. CDR3 sequence: CASSGGRGTEAFF. For the CDR3, the DNA is TGTGCCAGCAGCGGAGGCAGGGGCACTGAAGCTTTCTTT.

The rearrangement joins TRBV3-1 (or the pseudogene TRBV3-2) to TRBJ2-7; maybe TRBD2 (6 bases). Trimming cost V 4 bases and J 0 bases, with 13 bases left between them. CDR1 LGHDT and CDR2 YNNKEL come from the germline V gene (reference sequence). The CDR3 totals 15 residues. DNA of the CDR3: TGTGCCAGCAGCCTCTGGAGGGCGGGCTCCTACGAGCAGTACTTC. Translated, it gives CASSLWRAGSYEQYF.